A selection of T cell receptor beta chains follows, all from one sample in a study of cytomegalovirus exposure and HLA in healthy donors. The assay was immunoSEQ multiplex PCR, and TCRdb's table has in-frame clones only and misses some. The table lists more than 100,000 clones, 76% of them singletons. Sample: PBMCs. The receptors come from a female donor in good health and CMV-seropositive. The CDR3 runs from the conserved cysteine through the conserved F or W. Fields, in order: V gene, J gene, D gene, clone size, CDR3 protein, CDR3 DNA. A D gene is named only where the DNA matches it firmly. The size of a clone is reported for some rows only, either as once, few or many, or as a class for expanded clones.

v_gene: TRBV19; j_gene: TRBJ2-2; d_gene: TRBD1; abundance: -; CDR3aa: CASSWQGANTGELFF; CDR3nt: TGTGCCAGTAGCTGGCAGGGGGCTAACACCGGGGAGCTGTTTTTT
v_gene: TRBV6-1; j_gene: TRBJ1-4; d_gene: -; abundance: -; CDR3aa: CASSETGENLFF; CDR3nt: TGTGCCAGCAGTGAAACCGGGGAAAACCTGTTTTTT
v_gene: TRBV5-6; j_gene: TRBJ2-3; d_gene: TRBD1; abundance: -; CDR3aa: CASSLVQGTDTQYF; CDR3nt: TGTGCCAGCAGCTTGGTACAGGGGACAGATACGCAGTATTTT
v_gene: TRBV18; j_gene: TRBJ2-1; d_gene: TRBD1; abundance: -; CDR3aa: CASSPSPRQGSYNEQFF; CDR3nt: TGTGCCAGCTCACCGTCACCGAGACAGGGGTCCTACAATGAGCAGTTCTTC
v_gene: TRBV5-4; j_gene: TRBJ1-5; d_gene: -; abundance: -; CDR3aa: CASSFNRDQPQHF; CDR3nt: TGTGCCAGCAGCTTTAACAGGGACCAGCCCCAGCATTTT
v_gene: TRBV9; j_gene: TRBJ1-3; d_gene: -; abundance: -; CDR3aa: CASSPLTSGNTIYF; CDR3nt: TGTGCCAGCAGCCCACTCACCTCTGGAAACACCATATATTTT
v_gene: TRBV6-5; j_gene: TRBJ2-2; d_gene: -; abundance: -; CDR3aa: CASSRTFLGELFF; CDR3nt: TGTGCCAGCAGTCGGACTTTTTTAGGGGAGCTGTTTTTT
v_gene: TRBV6-1; j_gene: TRBJ1-2; d_gene: -; abundance: -; CDR3aa: CASRYQGVSYGYTF; CDR3nt: TGTGCCAGCAGATACCAGGGTGTCAGCTATGGCTACACCTTC
v_gene: TRBV5-1; j_gene: TRBJ1-2; d_gene: TRBD1; abundance: -; CDR3aa: CASSITTGGNYGYTF; CDR3nt: TGCGCCAGCAGCATAACGACAGGGGGGAACTATGGCTACACCTTC
v_gene: TRBV25-1; j_gene: TRBJ2-1; d_gene: TRBD2; abundance: -; CDR3aa: CATVGAGWNEQFF; CDR3nt: TGTGCCACCGTCGGAGCGGGATGGAATGAGCAGTTCTTC
v_gene: TRBV10-1; j_gene: TRBJ2-7; d_gene: -; abundance: once; CDR3aa: CASSAGTRPYEQYF; CDR3nt: TGCGCCAGCAGTGCCGGGACACGGCCCTACGAGCAGTACTTC
v_gene: TRBV10-3; j_gene: TRBJ2-5; d_gene: TRBD2; abundance: -; CDR3aa: CAISEGTRQETQYF; CDR3nt: TGTGCCATCAGTGAAGGGACTAGACAAGAGACCCAGTACTTC
v_gene: TRBV15; j_gene: TRBJ2-1; d_gene: TRBD1; abundance: -; CDR3aa: CATSTRTGNNEQFF; CDR3nt: TGTGCCACCAGCACCCGGACAGGGAACAATGAGCAGTTCTTC
v_gene: TRBV11-2; j_gene: TRBJ1-2; d_gene: TRBD1; abundance: -; CDR3aa: CASSFGGGLNYGYTF; CDR3nt: TGTGCCAGCAGCTTTGGAGGGGGCCTTAACTATGGCTACACCTTC
v_gene: TRBV19; j_gene: TRBJ1-4; d_gene: TRBD1; abundance: -; CDR3aa: CASRGTGFPEKLFF; CDR3nt: TGTGCCAGCCGGGGGACAGGATTCCCTGAAAAACTGTTTTTT
v_gene: TRBV9; j_gene: TRBJ1-5; d_gene: TRBD1; abundance: -; CDR3aa: CASSVRDSQPQHF; CDR3nt: TGTGCCAGCAGCGTAAGGGACAGTCAGCCCCAGCATTTT
v_gene: TRBV2; j_gene: TRBJ1-2; d_gene: -; abundance: -; CDR3aa: CASRQQGVSGYTF; CDR3nt: TGTGCCAGCAGGCAACAGGGTGTAAGTGGCTACACCTTC
v_gene: TRBV7-2; j_gene: TRBJ2-3; d_gene: -; abundance: -; CDR3aa: CASSPQATDTQYF; CDR3nt: TGTGCCAGCAGCCCACAGGCAACAGATACGCAGTATTTT
v_gene: TRBV7-9; j_gene: TRBJ1-5; d_gene: TRBD1; abundance: once; CDR3aa: CASRQGQEPQHF; CDR3nt: TGTGCCAGCAGGCAAGGACAGGAACCCCAGCATTTT
v_gene: TRBV11-2; j_gene: TRBJ2-1; d_gene: -; abundance: -; CDR3aa: CASSLEARVGNEQFF; CDR3nt: TGTGCCAGCAGCTTAGAGGCGAGGGTAGGGAATGAGCAGTTCTTC
v_gene: TRBV5-6; j_gene: TRBJ1-5; d_gene: -; abundance: -; CDR3aa: CASSLGQGLANQPQHF; CDR3nt: TGTGCCAGCAGCTTGGGTCAGGGTTTGGCAAATCAGCCCCAGCATTTT
v_gene: TRBV28; j_gene: TRBJ2-7; d_gene: TRBD1; abundance: -; CDR3aa: CASTLTGVYEQYF; CDR3nt: TGTGCCAGCACCCTGACAGGGGTCTACGAGCAGTACTTC
v_gene: TRBV30; j_gene: TRBJ2-2; d_gene: -; abundance: -; CDR3aa: CACIWTVFSTGELFF; CDR3nt: TGTGCCTGTATTTGGACAGTGTTTAGCACCGGGGAGCTGTTTTTT
v_gene: TRBV11-2; j_gene: TRBJ2-7; d_gene: -; abundance: once; CDR3aa: CASSATTSTYEQYF; CDR3nt: TGTGCCAGCAGCGCGACTACCTCCACCTACGAGCAGTACTTC
v_gene: TRBV6-1; j_gene: TRBJ1-1; d_gene: TRBD1; abundance: -; CDR3aa: CASSDPGQRTEAFF; CDR3nt: TGTGCCAGCAGTGATCCGGGACAGAGGACTGAAGCTTTCTTT
v_gene: TRBV4-2; j_gene: TRBJ2-1; d_gene: TRBD2; abundance: -; CDR3aa: CASSQGTSGGSSYNEQFF; CDR3nt: TGTGCCAGCAGCCAAGGGACTAGCGGGGGTAGCTCCTACAATGAGCAGTTCTTC
v_gene: TRBV19; j_gene: TRBJ1-2; d_gene: -; abundance: once; CDR3aa: CASSMPTYRVPGYTF; CDR3nt: TGTGCCAGTAGTATGCCCACCTACAGGGTCCCCGGCTACACCTTC
v_gene: TRBV28; j_gene: TRBJ2-1; d_gene: TRBD1; abundance: -; CDR3aa: CASYRDRGIKNEQFF; CDR3nt: TGTGCCAGTTACCGGGACAGGGGCATTAAAAATGAGCAGTTCTTC
v_gene: TRBV10-1; j_gene: TRBJ2-3; d_gene: TRBD2; abundance: -; CDR3aa: CASSGRGGSDTQYF; CDR3nt: TGCGCCAGCAGTGGCCGGGGGGGCTCAGATACGCAGTATTTT
v_gene: TRBV18; j_gene: TRBJ1-1; d_gene: TRBD1; abundance: -; CDR3aa: CASSKTGGANTEAFF; CDR3nt: TGTGCCAGCTCAAAGACAGGGGGGGCGAACACTGAAGCTTTCTTT
v_gene: TRBV6-5; j_gene: TRBJ1-5; d_gene: -; abundance: -; CDR3aa: CASTGGLNQPQHF; CDR3nt: TGTGCCAGCACGGGGGGCCTCAATCAGCCCCAGCATTTT
v_gene: TRBV6-6; j_gene: TRBJ2-3; d_gene: -; abundance: once; CDR3aa: CASSPRSGSADTQYF; CDR3nt: TGTGCCAGCAGTCCGCGCAGTGGGAGTGCAGATACGCAGTATTTT
v_gene: TRBV6-5; j_gene: TRBJ2-7; d_gene: -; abundance: -; CDR3aa: CASSLEGGPYEQYF; CDR3nt: TGTGCCAGCAGTTTAGAGGGCGGCCCCTACGAGCAGTACTTC
v_gene: TRBV19; j_gene: TRBJ2-6; d_gene: TRBD1; abundance: -; CDR3aa: CASSMRGQGSGANVLTF; CDR3nt: TGTGCCAGTAGTATGAGGGGACAGGGCTCTGGGGCCAACGTCCTGACTTTC
v_gene: TRBV4-1; j_gene: TRBJ1-4; d_gene: TRBD1; abundance: -; CDR3aa: CASSQPDRGRRKLFF; CDR3nt: TGCGCCAGCAGCCAACCCGACAGGGGCCGTCGAAAACTGTTTTTT
v_gene: TRBV5-1; j_gene: TRBJ2-7; d_gene: -; abundance: -; CDR3aa: CASSLTAGRNYEQYF; CDR3nt: TGCGCCAGCAGCTTGACCGCGGGACGGAACTACGAGCAGTACTTC
v_gene: TRBV29-1; j_gene: TRBJ1-5; d_gene: TRBD1; abundance: -; CDR3aa: CSVEPGGGQPQHF; CDR3nt: TGCAGCGTTGAGCCAGGGGGCGGTCAGCCCCAGCATTTT
v_gene: TRBV30; j_gene: TRBJ1-2; d_gene: -; abundance: few; CDR3aa: CAWRALVDGYTF; CDR3nt: TGTGCCTGGAGAGCGTTGGTTGATGGCTACACCTTC
v_gene: TRBV10-1; j_gene: TRBJ2-7; d_gene: TRBD2; abundance: -; CDR3aa: CASSEGSASGTYEQYF; CDR3nt: TGCGCCAGCAGTGAGGGGTCGGCTAGCGGGACCTACGAGCAGTACTTC
v_gene: TRBV7-9; j_gene: TRBJ2-2; d_gene: -; abundance: few; CDR3aa: CASSLSVGELFF; CDR3nt: TGTGCCAGCAGCTTATCGGTTGGGGAGCTGTTTTTT
v_gene: TRBV6-4; j_gene: TRBJ2-4; d_gene: TRBD2; abundance: -; CDR3aa: CASSDSPSGGNIQYF; CDR3nt: TGTGCCAGCAGTGACTCCCCTAGCGGGGGAAACATTCAGTACTTC
v_gene: TRBV27; j_gene: TRBJ2-7; d_gene: TRBD1; abundance: -; CDR3aa: CASSTGQGAWEQYF; CDR3nt: TGTGCCAGCAGTACGGGACAGGGGGCATGGGAGCAGTACTTC
v_gene: TRBV7-9; j_gene: TRBJ1-4; d_gene: -; abundance: -; CDR3aa: CASSLGSAGVDEKLFF; CDR3nt: TGTGCCAGCAGCTTAGGTTCGGCAGGGGTGGACGAAAAACTGTTTTTT
v_gene: TRBV7-9; j_gene: TRBJ2-7; d_gene: -; abundance: -; CDR3aa: CASSASDSEQYF; CDR3nt: TGTGCCAGCAGCGCAAGCGACTCCGAGCAGTACTTC
v_gene: TRBV6-1; j_gene: TRBJ1-3; d_gene: -; abundance: -; CDR3aa: CASSDWAAGNTIYF; CDR3nt: TGTGCCAGCAGTGATTGGGCAGCTGGAAACACCATATATTTT
v_gene: TRBV15; j_gene: TRBJ2-3; d_gene: -; abundance: -; CDR3aa: CATSQGLEADTQYF; CDR3nt: TGTGCCACCAGTCAGGGACTCGAGGCAGATACGCAGTATTTT